These T cell receptor beta chains were read from a single sample in a study of vaccination and CD4 T cells after COVID-19. In TCRdb, the PCR reads were re-called with MiXCR into one record per CDR3 protein. The sample holds roughly 10,000 distinct CDR3 sequences, about 54% seen once. These receptors' targets are unknown. Specimen: CD4+ T cells from blood, cultured in vitro. Receptors originate from a human donor who had recovered from COVID-19. Each CDR3 is given without its conserved first and last residue.

v_gene	j_gene	CDR3aa
TRBV2	TRBJ2-2	ASSAGQANTGELF
TRBV5-1	TRBJ1-1	ASSLDSLGTGRKAF
TRBV21-1	TRBJ1-1	ASSIQGQPMNTEAF
TRBV30	TRBJ1-1	AWSRMGMNTEAF
TRBV6-1	TRBJ2-5	ASGLPAEETQY
TRBV29-1	TRBJ1-1	SVGQGANTEAF
TRBV6-2/TRBV6-3	TRBJ1-1	ASSTGPGGAF
TRBV10-3	TRBJ2-7	AISDKSYEQY
TRBV20-1	TRBJ1-6	SARGSYNSPLH
TRBV20-1	TRBJ2-1	SAGGVNEQF
TRBV12-3/TRBV12-4	TRBJ2-2	ASRSRGTGELF
TRBV12-1	TRBJ2-7	ASIPTNSTARLAPSYEQY
TRBV20-1	TRBJ1-1	SARDRGNTEAF
TRBV19	TRBJ2-7	ASSPREGRGGYEQY
TRBV11-3	TRBJ2-5	ASSSRLAGETQY
TRBV2	TRBJ1-2	ASSVAGIGYT
TRBV7-2	TRBJ1-5	ASSLRTGVNQPQH
TRBV30	TRBJ2-2	AWSAPRRPWELF
TRBV7-9	TRBJ1-1	ASSSLGGGNTEAF
TRBV5-1	TRBJ2-7	ASSFLGLATYEQY
TRBV19	TRBJ1-6	ASRLQGGEYNSPLH
TRBV2	TRBJ1-4	ASRWDPRGDEKLF
TRBV30	TRBJ2-7	AWRGGWGRGTYEQY
TRBV7-2	TRBJ2-3	ASSLGLAGPDTQY
TRBV20-1	TRBJ2-5	SASGPEGETQY
TRBV6-2/TRBV6-3	TRBJ1-5	ASSLGNQPQH
TRBV21-1	TRBJ2-7	ASSKGRDFYEQY
TRBV20-1	TRBJ2-5	SARDALETQY
TRBV7-6	TRBJ2-2	ASSLAGLAGGTGELF
TRBV25-1	TRBJ1-3	ASSEAAQNTIY
TRBV11-2	TRBJ1-1	ASSPPTGLRAF
TRBV9	TRBJ2-3	ASSARQGNTDTQY
TRBV2	TRBJ1-2	ASSAGTGGAYGYT
TRBV11-3	TRBJ2-7	ASNPGGVLVSYEQY
TRBV6-2/TRBV6-3	TRBJ1-2	ASTSTPGRVYGYT
TRBV20-1	TRBJ1-2	SAVEGVGYT
TRBV11-3	TRBJ1-1	ASSLGPYRTGLNTEAF
TRBV19	TRBJ1-2	ASSRDRGNYGYT
TRBV7-2	TRBJ2-3	ASSRGGGRPDTQY
TRBV12-3/TRBV12-4	TRBJ1-2	ASSRWGGVGGYT
TRBV10-1	TRBJ1-1	ASSPGGLRGAYTEAF
TRBV18	TRBJ1-1	ASSPGRGNTEAF
TRBV7-8	TRBJ2-3	ASSLGTDTQY
TRBV7-8	TRBJ2-1	ASSLMQSNEQF
TRBV5-6	TRBJ1-2	ASSFWAGRGYT
TRBV6-5	TRBJ1-5	ASSSAKGYSNQPQH
TRBV20-1	TRBJ2-3	SAPARLAGGADTQY
TRBV7-8	TRBJ1-3	ASSQAGGARGNTIY
TRBV5-4	TRBJ1-1	ASSLELSTEAF
TRBV20-1	TRBJ1-1	SARDVPEAF
TRBV5-1	TRBJ1-2	ASSFRPGTGGNYGYT
TRBV5-1	TRBJ2-3	ASSLQLAGGRKY
TRBV7-2	TRBJ2-7	ASSLGGRESYEQY
TRBV5-1	TRBJ2-2	ASSLIPRQGLNTGELF
TRBV4-2	TRBJ1-2	ASSQEPTPGGASRYT
TRBV29-1	TRBJ1-1	SVGGQGNTEAF
TRBV23-1	TRBJ2-6	ASSPRLNSGANVLT
TRBV4-3	TRBJ2-7	ASSQDRGQGDYEQY
TRBV9	TRBJ1-1	ASSVGGVGNTEAF